The clone carrying this TCR beta chain was detected ten times or more. V lost 0 bases, J lost 5 bases, and 8 bases lay in between. The CDR3 contains 15 residues. Germline CDR1 and CDR2: SGHDN and FVKESK. The template was RNA from unsorted bulk tissue. This entry comes from a study of tumor and adjacent non-tumor tissue in lung cancer. Three rounds of nested PCR, following a modified ARM-PCR protocol, produced the TCRbeta library. TCRdb passed the multiplex PCR reads through MiXCR, listing each CDR3 protein once. Of roughly 70,000 distinct CDR3 sequences listed, around 78% are singletons. V and J are TRBV14 and TRBJ1-6, with D unresolved. This TCR came from a man between 60 and 75 years old with non-small cell lung cancer. The sequenced sample was lung tumor tissue. The CDR3, as DNA: TGTGCCAGCAGCCAAGATCTCCAGGATAATTCACCCCTCCACTTT. This translates into CASSQDLQDNSPLHF.